One sample yielded the 18 T cell receptor beta chains listed below, sequenced in a study of blood T cell repertoires in COVID-19. The assay was immunoSEQ multiplex PCR, and TCRdb's table has in-frame clones only and misses some. The sample includes 430,000 or so clones, about 87% of them seen just once. The material sequenced was peripheral blood. The receptor set was obtained from a young man with COVID-19, enrolled during active disease.

The J gene is TRBJ2-1, the V gene TRBV29-1; 7 positions agree with TRBD1. In germline, CDR1 is SQVTM, CDR2 ANQGSEA. Losses at the gene ends were 6 bases for V and 7 bases for J; bases not matched to a gene: 12. The CDR3 spans 14 residues. CDR3 sequence (DNA): TGCAGCGTCGGACGACAGGGCATGAGGAATGAGCAGTTCTTC. Translating it yields CSVGRQGMRNEQFF.

The chain couples TRBV12-3 or TRBV12-4 to TRBJ2-5; 7 bases are shared with TRBD2. Unmatched junction bases numbered 2, after V lost 4 bases and J lost 3 bases. This CDR3 has 13 amino acids. CDR3 in DNA: TGTGCCAGCAGTTCCCGGGGGGAAGAGACCCAGTACTTC. Amino acids: CASSSRGEETQYF.

The rearrangement joins TRBV5-6 to TRBJ2-4; TRBD1 might be the D (6 bases). This CDR3 is 15 amino acids long. Germline V gene data show CDR1 as SGHDT and CDR2 as YYEEEE. Trimming pared 0 bases from V and 7 bases from J, leaving 14 bases between. The CDR3 sequence: CASSLDQGWRNIQYF. The CDR3, as DNA: TGTGCCAGCAGCTTGGATCAGGGGTGGAGGAACATTCAGTACTTC.

V gene TRBV4-2 combines with J gene TRBJ2-7; 12 nucleotides agree with TRBD2. Germline V gene lookup returns CDR1 LGHNA and CDR2 YNFKEQ. V shed 4 bases and J 7 bases; nucleotides not matched to a gene: 5. This CDR3 is 14 amino acids long. CDR3: CASSPTSGGGEQYF. The CDR3 coding sequence is TGTGCCAGCAGCCCGACTAGCGGGGGTGGAGAGCAGTACTTC.

The chain is built from TRBV14 and TRBJ2-1; TRBD2 aligns across 10 bases. Germline-derived CDR1 and CDR2 are SGHDN and FVKESK. Trimming cost V 6 bases and J 3 bases; bases outside gene matches: 8. The CDR3 spans 16 residues. The CDR3 DNA reads TGTGCCAGCAGTAGGACTAGCGGAAATCTCTACAATGAGCAGTTCTTC. Encoded protein: CASSRTSGNLYNEQFF. The full variable domain, its missing parts supplied by reference TRBV14 and TRBJ2-1, is EAGVTQFPSHSVIEKGQTVTLRCDPISGHDNLYWYRRVMGKEIKFLLHFVKESKQDESGMPNNRFLAERTGGTYSTLKVQPAELEDSGVYFCASSRTSGNLYNEQFFGPGTRLTVL.

V is TRBV5-6 and J is TRBJ2-7; 7 bases are shared with TRBD1. This CDR3 comprises 16 residues. Unmatched junction bases numbered 9, after V lost 0 bases and J lost 3 bases. Germline V CDR1 and CDR2: SGHDT, YYEEEE. In DNA, the CDR3 is TGTGCCAGCAGCTTGGGTGTCGGGACAGTAGACTACGAGCAGTACTTC. It is translated as CASSLGVGTVDYEQYF. Variable domain in full (rest from reference TRBV5-6 and TRBJ2-7): DAGVTQSPTHLIKTRGQQVTLRCSPKSGHDTVSWYQQALGQGPQFIFQYYEEEERQRGNFPDRFSGHQFPNYSSELNVNALLLGDSALYLCASSLGVGTVDYEQYFGPGTRLTVT.

This chain joins TRBV24-1 and TRBJ2-5; 7 nucleotides line up with TRBD2. V gave up 4 bases and J gave up 1 base; unmatched junction bases: 5. CDR3 size: 15 residues. Germline loops: CDR1 KGHDR, CDR2 SFDVKD. CDR3 nucleotides: TGTGCCACCAGTGACCGACGGACTAGCCAAGAGACCCAGTACTTC. This codes for CATSDRRTSQETQYF.

The rearrangement links TRBV7-3 to TRBJ2-5; no firm D call. V was cut by 2 bases and J by 4 bases, with 11 bases left in between. The CDR3 covers 14 residues. CDR1 SGHTA and CDR2 FQGTGA come from the germline V gene. For the CDR3, the DNA is TGTGCCAGCAGCTTAGGGCCTCTCGGAGAGACCCAGTACTTC. Protein: CASSLGPLGETQYF.

The gene calls are TRBV14 and TRBJ2-7; possible D gene TRBD2, 6 bases. Deletions cut 0 bases from V and 2 bases from J, with 11 bases between. CDR1 and CDR2 (germline): SGHDN, FVKESK. The CDR3 loop spans 15 amino acids. CDR3 sequence reads: CASSQEGLRPYEQYF. DNA for the CDR3: TGTGCCAGCAGCCAAGAGGGACTCCGACCCTACGAGCAGTACTTC. Complete variable domain (other parts from reference TRBV14 and TRBJ2-7): EAGVTQFPSHSVIEKGQTVTLRCDPISGHDNLYWYRRVMGKEIKFLLHFVKESKQDESGMPNNRFLAERTGGTYSTLKVQPAELEDSGVYFCASSQEGLRPYEQYFGPGTRLTVT.

The V and J genes are TRBV3-1 (or the pseudogene TRBV3-2) and TRBJ2-1, with TRBD2 as a possible D gene (5 bases). The V end was cut by 4 bases, the J end by 4 bases, with 11 bases between. The V gene's germline CDR1 is LGHDT and CDR2 YNNKEL (reference sequence). The CDR3 spans 14 residues. CDR3 sequence: CASSLAPGYNEQFF. The CDR3 nucleotides read TGTGCCAGCAGCCTCGCCCCGGGATACAATGAGCAGTTCTTC.

The genes are TRBV7-9 and TRBJ2-1, with 11 bases that match TRBD2. CDR3 length: 16 residues. J gave up 6 bases and V 5 bases, and 9 bases lay outside the gene matches. CDR1 and CDR2 from the germline V gene are SEHNR and FQNEAQ (reference sequence). CDR3 in amino acids: CASSPTISGRANEQFF. The DNA for the CDR3 is TGTGCCAGCAGCCCCACTATTAGCGGGAGGGCCAATGAGCAGTTCTTC. The full variable domain, completed using reference TRBV7-9 and TRBJ2-1, is DTGVSQNPRHKITKRGQNVTFRCDPISEHNRLYWYRQTLGQGPEFLTYFQNEAQLEKSRLLSDRFSAERPKGSFSTLEIQRTEQGDSAMYLCASSPTISGRANEQFFGPGTRLTVL.

The chain carries TRBV27 and TRBJ2-1; 8 bases are shared with TRBD2. J lost 7 bases, V lost 8 bases, and 13 bases had no gene match. CDR3 length: 15 residues. Germline-derived CDR1 and CDR2 are MNHEY and SMNVEV (reference sequence). CDR3 protein: CASRNPRGAQNEQFF. CDR3 DNA sequence: TGTGCCAGCCGCAACCCGCGGGGGGCCCAGAATGAGCAGTTCTTC.

The chain joins TRBV7-2 to TRBJ2-5; the D is unclear. The CDR3 runs to 13 residues. The ends were cut back, 3 bases at V and 0 bases at J, with 5 bases in the middle. Germline V lookup: CDR1 SGHTA, CDR2 FQGNSA. CDR3 DNA: TGTGCCAGCAGCTTCTCCTACCAAGAGACCCAGTACTTC. Translated, it gives CASSFSYQETQYF.

This clone appeared a few times. V usage is TRBV3-1 (or the pseudogene TRBV3-2) and J usage is TRBJ2-7, with 7 bases identical to TRBD1. This CDR3 comprises 14 residues. Trimming at V came to 2 bases and at J to 5 bases, leaving 6 bases not matched to a gene. Germline V lookup: CDR1 LGHDT, CDR2 YNNKEL (reference sequence). CDR3 in amino acids: CASSQSDRVHEQYF. CDR3 DNA sequence: TGTGCCAGCAGCCAATCCGACAGGGTACACGAGCAGTACTTC.

The chain joins TRBV7-9 to TRBJ2-7; D possibly corresponds to TRBD1 (5 bases). Trimming removed 2 bases at V and 3 bases at J, with 11 bases between. Germline loops: CDR1 SEHNR, CDR2 FQNEAQ (reference sequence). CDR3 size: 14 residues. The CDR3 sequence is CASSLSMTVYEQYF. The CDR3 DNA reads TGTGCCAGCAGCTTAAGTATGACAGTCTACGAGCAGTACTTC.

The V gene is TRBV2, the J gene TRBJ2-3; 9 bases line up with TRBD2. The junction had 10 bases not matched to a gene; V was cut back by 4 bases and J by 5 bases. The CDR3 has 16 amino acids. Germline V lookup: CDR1 SNHLY, CDR2 FYNNEI. CDR3 in DNA: TGTGCCAGCAGTGGGTTCGGCGGGGGGGCCGGAGATACGCAGTATTTT. Its protein product is CASSGFGGGAGDTQYF.

The chain combines TRBV25-1 with TRBJ2-2; 7 nucleotides match TRBD1. From germline, CDR1 is MGHDK and CDR2 SYGVNS. The CDR3 runs 16 residues. V lost 4 bases to trimming and J lost 1 base; unmatched junction nucleotides: 6. In DNA, the CDR3 is TGTGCCAGCAGTGGAAAGGGACAGCTGAACACCGGGGAGCTGTTTTTT. Its protein is CASSGKGQLNTGELFF.

The chain uses TRBV5-1 and TRBJ1-2, with 8 bases that match TRBD1. Unmatched junction bases numbered 8, after V lost 4 bases and J lost 3 bases. The germline V gene encodes CDR1 SGHRS and CDR2 YFSETQ. The CDR3 is 15 amino acids. The CDR3 reads CASSPLRGQDYGYTF. Here the CDR3 DNA reads TGCGCCAGCAGCCCGTTGAGGGGACAGGACTATGGCTACACCTTC.